These T cell receptor beta chains were read from a single sample in a study of T cell repertoires in cytomegalovirus infection. TCRdb processed the reads anew with MiXCR; each CDR3 protein has one entry. The repertoire holds about 260,000 distinct CDR3 sequences, with roughly 10% as singletons. Sequencing used PBMCs. These receptors were collected from a human donor in good health (CMV status not recorded). Some clones in this sample may be carry-over from other donors' samples. Both conserved end residues are part of each CDR3. Each record gives: V gene, clone size, D gene, J gene, CDR3 protein, CDR3 DNA. A D gene is named only where the DNA matches it firmly. Size tells how often a clone was seen (once, few, many) or the class of an expanded clone, and some rows leave it out.

TRBV18	few	NA	TRBJ2-3	CASSPSSNRGTDTQYF	TGTGCCAGCTCACCATCGTCTAACCGGGGAACAGATACGCAGTATTTT
TRBV6-5	NA	NA	TRBJ1-6	CASSFSRDSPLHF	TGTGCCAGCAGTTTCTCCAGGGACTCACCCCTCCACTTT
TRBV28	few	NA	TRBJ1-5	CASTLDLRPNQPQHF	TGTGCCAGCACCCTGGACCTCCGCCCCAATCAGCCCCAGCATTTT
TRBV18	few	NA	TRBJ1-1	CASSPPRANGEAFF	TGTGCCAGCTCACCACCGAGGGCGAACGGTGAAGCTTTCTTT
TRBV6-2/TRBV6-3	many	NA	TRBJ1-2	CASSLGRLLGYGYTF	TGTGCCAGCAGTTTGGGACGCCTCTTGGGGTATGGCTACACCTTC
TRBV7-2	many	TRBD2	TRBJ2-5	CASSLAASGGLETQYF	TGTGCCAGCAGCTTAGCCGCTAGCGGGGGGCTGGAGACCCAGTACTTC
TRBV19	few	NA	TRBJ1-2	CASSMAGQYGYTF	TGTGCCAGTAGTATGGCCGGACAGTATGGCTACACCTTC
TRBV29-1	few	NA	TRBJ2-3	CSVTLRRADTQYF	TGCAGCGTTACCTTACGCAGGGCAGATACGCAGTATTTT
TRBV28	NA	NA	TRBJ1-2	CASRARGYTF	TGTGCCAGCAGGGCGCGAGGCTACACCTTC
TRBV7-2	many	TRBD1	TRBJ1-6	CASSSTGGWSPLHF	TGTGCCAGCAGCTCGACAGGGGGCTGGTCACCCCTCCACTTT
TRBV4-2	few	NA	TRBJ1-4	CASSPEEPAGKLFF	TGTGCCAGCAGCCCGGAGGAACCTGCAGGAAAACTGTTTTTT
TRBV28	many	NA	TRBJ1-5	CASSLWDVNQPQHF	TGTGCCAGCAGTTTATGGGACGTCAATCAGCCCCAGCATTTT
TRBV12-3/TRBV12-4	many	TRBD1	TRBJ1-1	CASSSRQGRNTEAFF	TGTGCCAGCAGTTCTCGACAGGGACGGAACACTGAAGCTTTCTTT
TRBV4-3	few	TRBD2	TRBJ2-2	CASSQEPSGSVAGELFF	TGCGCCAGCAGCCAAGAGCCTAGCGGGAGTGTCGCCGGGGAGCTGTTTTTT
TRBV12-3/TRBV12-4	many	NA	TRBJ2-1	CASIKGVINREQFF	TGTGCCAGCATCAAAGGGGTAATAAATAGGGAGCAGTTCTTC
TRBV24-1	NA	NA	TRBJ2-1	CATSDPQIAYNEQFF	TGTGCCACCAGTGATCCGCAGATTGCCTACAATGAGCAGTTCTTC
TRBV7-2	many	NA	TRBJ2-1	CASSLVTGGTVEQFF	TGTGCCAGCAGCTTAGTTACCGGCGGGACGGTTGAGCAGTTCTTC
TRBV7-9	many	TRBD1	TRBJ2-7	CASRRTGGYEQYF	TGTGCCAGCAGGAGGACAGGGGGCTATGAGCAGTACTTC
TRBV27	many	NA	TRBJ2-1	CASSWEAFSYNEQFF	TGTGCCAGCAGTTGGGAGGCTTTCTCCTACAATGAGCAGTTCTTC
TRBV14	NA	NA	TRBJ1-3	CASSQLASGNTIYF	TGTGCCAGCAGCCAACTTGCCTCTGGAAACACCATATATTTT
TRBV28	NA	TRBD1	TRBJ1-5	CASSWGQGGNQPQHF	TGTGCCAGCAGTTGGGGACAGGGAGGTAATCAGCCCCAGCATTTT
TRBV7-2	many	NA	TRBJ1-1	CASLLVRAMNTEAFF	TGTGCCAGCCTGTTAGTAAGGGCGATGAACACTGAAGCTTTCTTT
TRBV10-3	few	TRBD2	TRBJ2-5	CAISRGHGTSVEQETQYF	TGTGCCATCAGTCGAGGGCACGGGACTAGCGTAGAACAAGAGACCCAGTACTTC
TRBV12-3/TRBV12-4	NA	TRBD2	TRBJ2-1	CASNSLAGAYNEQFF	TGTGCCAGCAATTCCCTAGCGGGAGCGTACAATGAGCAGTTCTTC
TRBV7-9	few	NA	TRBJ2-5	CASSWGAVETQYF	TGTGCCAGCAGCTGGGGGGCGGTGGAGACCCAGTACTTC
TRBV7-9	few	NA	TRBJ1-1	CASGLMGDTEAFF	TGTGCCAGCGGTCTAATGGGGGACACTGAAGCTTTCTTT
TRBV13	NA	NA	TRBJ1-2	CASSSAGTGYGYTF	TGTGCCAGCAGCTCCGCCGGGACTGGTTATGGCTACACCTTC
TRBV19	NA	TRBD1	TRBJ1-2	CASNPGTGAVHGYTF	TGTGCCAGTAACCCCGGGACAGGGGCCGTCCATGGCTACACCTTC
TRBV27	many	NA	TRBJ2-5	CASSPGTTQETQYF	TGTGCCAGCAGTCCGGGGACAACTCAAGAGACCCAGTACTTC
TRBV6-6	NA	NA	TRBJ1-2	CASSDGRYGYTF	TGTGCCAGCAGTGATGGGCGTTATGGCTACACCTTC
TRBV19	NA	NA	TRBJ2-2	CASSLSRTGELFF	TGTGCCAGTAGTTTGAGCAGGACCGGGGAGCTGTTTTTT
TRBV11-2	many	NA	TRBJ1-4	CASSLEGRAGEKLFF	TGTGCCAGCAGCTTAGAGGGGAGGGCTGGGGAAAAACTGTTTTTT
TRBV5-5	many	NA	TRBJ1-6	CASLRGMNSPLHF	TGTGCCAGCCTCAGGGGTATGAATTCACCCCTCCACTTT
TRBV7-2	medium-sized	TRBD2	TRBJ2-7	CASSTWTSGYFEQYF	TGTGCCAGCAGCACCTGGACTAGCGGGTACTTCGAGCAGTACTTC
TRBV27	few	NA	TRBJ2-2	CASSLRVTPNTGELFF	TGTGCCAGCAGTTTACGGGTGACCCCGAACACCGGGGAGCTGTTTTTT
TRBV7-2	many	TRBD2	TRBJ2-5	CASTNQLAGRQTQYF	TGTGCCAGCACCAACCAATTAGCGGGAAGACAGACCCAGTACTTC
TRBV7-2	many	NA	TRBJ2-1	CASSLEPGSSYNEQFF	TGTGCCAGCAGCTTAGAACCAGGGAGCTCCTACAATGAGCAGTTCTTC
TRBV19	many	NA	TRBJ1-5	CASSIDPGEPQHF	TGTGCCAGTAGTATAGATCCAGGGGAGCCCCAGCATTTT
TRBV11-1	many	TRBD2	TRBJ2-1	CASSLRTLRGGSYNEQFF	TGTGCCAGCAGCTTACGAACTTTACGGGGGGGCTCTTACAATGAGCAGTTCTTC
TRBV12-3/TRBV12-4	many	NA	TRBJ2-7	CASSSNSVLLYEQYF	TGTGCCAGCAGTTCAAACTCGGTTCTCCTTTACGAGCAGTACTTC
TRBV11-2	NA	NA	TRBJ2-3	CASSLVQVRSTDTQYF	TGTGCCAGCAGCTTAGTCCAGGTTCGCAGCACAGATACGCAGTATTTT
TRBV4-3	many	NA	TRBJ1-5	CASSQEGGANQPQHF	TGCGCCAGCAGCCAAGAAGGAGGGGCTAATCAGCCCCAGCATTTT
TRBV7-3	NA	NA	TRBJ1-1	CASSLVGQGIEAFF	TGTGCCAGCAGCTTAGTGGGTCAGGGTATTGAAGCTTTCTTT
TRBV7-6	many	NA	TRBJ2-3	CASSLAASTSTDTQYF	TGTGCCAGCAGCTTAGCGGCGTCCACTAGCACAGATACGCAGTATTTT
TRBV20-1	NA	TRBD1	TRBJ1-5	CSAGQGGPRNQPQHF	TGCAGTGCTGGCCAGGGGGGGCCACGGAATCAGCCCCAGCATTTT
TRBV7-8	many	NA	TRBJ1-2	CASSFVLNYGYTF	TGTGCCAGCAGCTTTGTCTTAAACTATGGCTACACCTTC
TRBV20-1	many	NA	TRBJ2-1	CSARGGRGTSSYNEQFF	TGCAGTGCTAGAGGGGGCAGGGGGACTAGCTCCTACAATGAGCAGTTCTTC
TRBV4-3	NA	NA	TRBJ1-2	CASSQESTTNYGYTF	TGCGCCAGCAGCCAAGAATCCACTACTAACTATGGCTACACCTTC
TRBV29-1	few	NA	TRBJ1-5	CSVGLGPDQPQHF	TGCAGCGTTGGTCTGGGGCCCGATCAGCCCCAGCATTTT
TRBV6-2/TRBV6-3	NA	NA	TRBJ1-2	CASSSIQGSYGYTF	TGTGCCAGCAGTTCGATCCAGGGATCCTATGGCTACACCTTC
TRBV30	few	TRBD2	TRBJ2-5	CAWTSSGILWGQETQYF	TGTGCCTGGACGTCTAGCGGGATCTTGTGGGGGCAAGAGACCCAGTACTTC
TRBV7-2	many	NA	TRBJ1-1	CASSFIDGQAFF	TGTGCCAGCAGCTTCATTGATGGGCAAGCTTTCTTT
TRBV6-2/TRBV6-3	many	NA	TRBJ2-3	CASRRQSTDTQYF	TGTGCCAGCAGAAGACAGAGCACAGATACGCAGTATTTT
TRBV4-1	NA	TRBD2	TRBJ2-1	CASSQEPAGIGNEQFF	TGCGCCAGCAGCCAAGAACCAGCGGGAATCGGAAATGAGCAGTTCTTC
TRBV4-2	few	NA	TRBJ1-2	CASSSEPGTDYGYTF	TGTGCCAGCAGCTCAGAACCCGGGACTGACTATGGCTACACCTTC
TRBV20-1	many	TRBD2	TRBJ2-5	CSGGGGPGTQYF	TGCAGTGGTGGGGGAGGGCCGGGGACCCAGTACTTC
TRBV7-2	many	NA	TRBJ1-1	CASSSTGTQAFF	TGTGCCAGCAGCTCGACCGGGACCCAAGCTTTCTTT
TRBV14	NA	TRBD1	TRBJ1-1	CASSQRTGSRTEAFF	TGTGCCAGCAGCCAGAGGACAGGGTCGCGGACTGAAGCTTTCTTT
TRBV7-2	many	NA	TRBJ1-2	CASSTFGHGYTF	TGTGCCAGCAGCACCTTCGGCCATGGCTACACCTTC